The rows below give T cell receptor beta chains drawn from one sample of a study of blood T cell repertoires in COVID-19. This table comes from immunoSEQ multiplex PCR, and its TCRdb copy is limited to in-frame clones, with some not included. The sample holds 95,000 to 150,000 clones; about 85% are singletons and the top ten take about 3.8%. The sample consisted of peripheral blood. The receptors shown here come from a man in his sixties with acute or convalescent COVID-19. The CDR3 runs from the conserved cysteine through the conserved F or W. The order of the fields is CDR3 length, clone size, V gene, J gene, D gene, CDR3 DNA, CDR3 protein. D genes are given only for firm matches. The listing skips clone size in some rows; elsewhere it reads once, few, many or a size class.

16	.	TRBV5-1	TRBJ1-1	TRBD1	TGCGCCAGCAGCTTGCTAGGGTCCTGGCAGGGGGCTGAAGCTTTCTTT	CASSLLGSWQGAEAFF
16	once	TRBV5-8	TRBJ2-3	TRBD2	TGTGCCAGCAGCGAGCTAGCGGGAGGGCACACAGATACGCAGTATTTT	CASSELAGGHTDTQYF
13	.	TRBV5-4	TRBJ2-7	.	TGTGCCAGCAGCTTCGAGAGCTCCTACGAGCAGTACTTC	CASSFESSYEQYF
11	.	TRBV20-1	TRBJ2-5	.	TGCAGTGCTAGAGATATTGAGACCCAGTACTTC	CSARDIETQYF
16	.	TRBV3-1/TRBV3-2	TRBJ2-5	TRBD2	TGTGCCAGCAGCCAAGAGCGACTAGCGGTACAAGAGACCCAGTACTTC	CASSQERLAVQETQYF
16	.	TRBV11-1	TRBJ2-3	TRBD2	TGTGCCAGCAGCCCCCTAAAGCGGGAGACCACAGATACGCAGTATTTT	CASSPLKRETTDTQYF
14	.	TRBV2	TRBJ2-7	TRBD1	TGTGCCAGCAGTCTACAGGGGGTCTCCTACGAGCAGTACTTC	CASSLQGVSYEQYF
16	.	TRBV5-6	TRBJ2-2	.	TGTGCCAGCAGCTTGGGGCTAGCGTCGAACACCGGGGAGCTGTTTTTT	CASSLGLASNTGELFF
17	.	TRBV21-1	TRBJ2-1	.	TGTGCCAGCAGGGGGGAGGGACAGGGGAAAGTTGTCAATGAGCAGTTCTTC	CASRGEGQGKVVNEQFF
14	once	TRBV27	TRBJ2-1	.	TGTGCCAGCAGTCCGGGGAGCTCCTACAATGAGCAGTTCTTC	CASSPGSSYNEQFF
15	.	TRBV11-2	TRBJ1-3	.	TGTGCCAGCACCTTCACCCGGGGGTCTGGAAACACCATATATTTT	CASTFTRGSGNTIYF
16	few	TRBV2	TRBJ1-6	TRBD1	TGTGCCAGCGCCCGGACAGGGGGCACATCTAATTCACCCCTCCACTTT	CASARTGGTSNSPLHF
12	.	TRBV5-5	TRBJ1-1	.	TGTGCCAGCGGGGGACACAACACTGAAGCTTTCTTT	CASGGHNTEAFF
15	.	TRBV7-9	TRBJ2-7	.	TGTGCCAGCAGCAGCTTCGTAGGGGTATCCTACGAGCAGTACTTC	CASSSFVGVSYEQYF
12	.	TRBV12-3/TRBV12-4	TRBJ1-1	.	TGTGCCAGCAGCCCCCTCGGAGATGAAGCTTTCTTT	CASSPLGDEAFF
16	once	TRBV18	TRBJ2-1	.	TGTGCCAGCTCACCCGACCCCGGACCCACTAGAAATGAGCAGTTCTTC	CASSPDPGPTRNEQFF
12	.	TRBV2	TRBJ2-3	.	TGTGCCAGGGGCGGGGGCACAGATACGCAGTATTTT	CARGGGTDTQYF
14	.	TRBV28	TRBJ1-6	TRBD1	TGTGCCAGCAGTAGGGACAGTTATAATTCACCCCTCCACTTT	CASSRDSYNSPLHF
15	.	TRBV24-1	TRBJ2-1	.	TGTGCCACCAGTGATTGGCGGGGCTCCTACAATGAGCAGTTCTTC	CATSDWRGSYNEQFF
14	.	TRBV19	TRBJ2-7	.	TGTGCCAGTAGTATAAGTAGGGGTCCCTACGAGCAGTACTTC	CASSISRGPYEQYF
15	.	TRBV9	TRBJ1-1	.	TGTGCCAGCAGCGTAGGCGACAGAGCGAACACTGAAGCTTTCTTT	CASSVGDRANTEAFF
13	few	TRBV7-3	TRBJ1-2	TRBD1	TGTGCCAGCAGCCAAGGGACAGGGTTCGGCTACACCTTC	CASSQGTGFGYTF
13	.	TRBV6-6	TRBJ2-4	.	TGTGCCAGCAGGGGGGGAGCCAAAAACATTCAGTACTTC	CASRGGAKNIQYF
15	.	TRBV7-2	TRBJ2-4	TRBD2	TGTGCCAGCAGCCGCGGGGGGCTTAGCCAAAACATTCAGTACTTC	CASSRGGLSQNIQYF
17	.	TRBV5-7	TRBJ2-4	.	TGTGCCAGCAGCTTAGGAGGGCGAAGACTAGCCAAAAACATTCAGTACTTC	CASSLGGRRLAKNIQYF
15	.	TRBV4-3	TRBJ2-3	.	TGCGCCAGCAGCCAAGGCACAGCTAGCACAGATACGCAGTATTTT	CASSQGTASTDTQYF
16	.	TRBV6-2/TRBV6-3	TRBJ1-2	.	TGTGCCAGCAGTTACCCCAACAGGGTCCCCTTCTATGGCTACACCTTC	CASSYPNRVPFYGYTF
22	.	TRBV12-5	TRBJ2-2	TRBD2	TGTGCTAGTGGTTTGCTACCGATAGTCCCGGGACTAGCGGGAGGGCGGACCGGGGAGCTGTTTTTT	CASGLLPIVPGLAGGRTGELFF
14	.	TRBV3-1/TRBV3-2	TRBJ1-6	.	TGTGCCAGCAGCCAAGCTCGAAGAGGTTCACCCCTCCACTTT	CASSQARRGSPLHF
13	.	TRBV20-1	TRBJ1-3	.	TGCAGTGCCAGTCGGGGGTATGGAAACACCATATATTTT	CSASRGYGNTIYF
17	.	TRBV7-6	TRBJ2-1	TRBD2	TGTGCCAGCAGACCCGAGGTCGGGCTAGCGGGACACAATGAGCAGTTCTTC	CASRPEVGLAGHNEQFF
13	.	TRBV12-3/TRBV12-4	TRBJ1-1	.	TGTGCCAGCAGTTTTAGGGTAGACAGTGAAGCTTTCTTT	CASSFRVDSEAFF